This T cell receptor beta chain was observed in a study of Ad26.COV2.S vaccination and SARS-CoV-2 variants. About the study: Ad26.COV2.S shots went into the muscle once or twice, 56 days apart. Notes on the study in general: There was a possibility that the TCR breadth and depth analyses underestimated total T cell responses. Non-spike TCR breadth showed similarity between vaccine and placebo recipients.

Sequenced by immunoSEQ multiplex PCR; TCRdb stores in-frame clones only, minus some. The sample carries fewer than 800,000 clones, roughly 90% recorded once. Treatment reported: around 19 received Ad26.COV2.S at low or high dose, single or two shots; about five received placebo; per-sample allocation not given. Day 63 following the first vaccine or placebo injection was when the samples were taken. Donation was by an adult aged 18-55 years who was in Boston. About this clone itself: Its antigen is currently unknown.

Germline values: CDR1 SEHNR, CDR2 FQNEAQ (reference sequence). The ends were cut back, 3 bases at V and 0 bases at J, with 12 bases in the middle. There are 17 residues in the CDR3. The TCR comes from a person aged 18-65 years who received the Ad26.COV2.S COVID-19 vaccine or a placebo. This material consisted of peripheral blood, taken in a trial of Ad26.COV2.S vaccine versus placebo. The chain links TRBV7-9 to TRBJ1-6, with D perhaps matching TRBD1 (5 bases). CDR3 nucleotide sequence: TGTGCCAGCAGCTTGGGAGAGGGGAGCTCCTATAATTCACCCCTCCACTTT. This translates into CASSLGEGSSYNSPLHF. Drawing the rest from reference TRBV7-9 and TRBJ1-6, the complete variable domain is DTGVSQNPRHKITKRGQNVTFRCDPISEHNRLYWYRQTLGQGPEFLTYFQNEAQLEKSRLLSDRFSAERPKGSFSTLEIQRTEQGDSAMYLCASSLGEGSSYNSPLHFGNGTRLTVT.